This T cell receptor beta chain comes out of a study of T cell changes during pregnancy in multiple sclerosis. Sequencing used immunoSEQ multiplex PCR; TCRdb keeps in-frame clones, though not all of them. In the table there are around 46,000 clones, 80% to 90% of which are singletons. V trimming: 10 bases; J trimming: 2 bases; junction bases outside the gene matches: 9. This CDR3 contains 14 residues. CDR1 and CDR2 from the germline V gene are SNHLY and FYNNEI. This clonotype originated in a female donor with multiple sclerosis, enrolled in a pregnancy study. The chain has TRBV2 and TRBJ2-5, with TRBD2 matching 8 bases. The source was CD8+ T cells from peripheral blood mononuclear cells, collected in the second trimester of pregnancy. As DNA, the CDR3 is TGTGCCACCTGGACAGCGGGGGTACAAGAGACCCAGTACTTC. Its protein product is CATWTAGVQETQYF.